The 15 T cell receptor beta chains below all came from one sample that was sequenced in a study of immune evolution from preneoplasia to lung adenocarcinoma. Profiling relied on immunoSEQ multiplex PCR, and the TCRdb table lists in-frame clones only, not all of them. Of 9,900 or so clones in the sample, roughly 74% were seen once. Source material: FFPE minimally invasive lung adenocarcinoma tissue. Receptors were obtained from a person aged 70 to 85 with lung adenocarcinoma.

CDR3 protein: CATSKGYTEAFF. The DNA of the CDR3 is TGTGCGACCAGCAAGGGTTACACTGAAGCTTTCTTT. The chain recombines TRBV6-5 with TRBJ1-1; D ambiguous. CDR3 length: 12 residues. Germline V CDR1 and CDR2: MNHEY, SVGAGI.

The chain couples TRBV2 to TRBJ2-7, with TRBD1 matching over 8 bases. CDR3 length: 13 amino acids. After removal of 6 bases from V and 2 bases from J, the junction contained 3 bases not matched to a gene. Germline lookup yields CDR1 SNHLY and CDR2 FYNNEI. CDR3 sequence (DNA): TGTGCCAGCAGACGACAGGGGACCTACGAGCAGTACTTC. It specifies CASRRQGTYEQYF.

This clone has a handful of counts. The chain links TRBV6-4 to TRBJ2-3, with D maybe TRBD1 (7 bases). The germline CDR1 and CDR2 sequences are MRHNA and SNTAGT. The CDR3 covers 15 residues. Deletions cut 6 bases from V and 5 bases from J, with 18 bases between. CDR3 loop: CASSLGGQGGDTQYF. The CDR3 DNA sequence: TGTGCCAGCAGCCTTGGCGGGCAGGGGGGAGATACGCAGTATTTT.

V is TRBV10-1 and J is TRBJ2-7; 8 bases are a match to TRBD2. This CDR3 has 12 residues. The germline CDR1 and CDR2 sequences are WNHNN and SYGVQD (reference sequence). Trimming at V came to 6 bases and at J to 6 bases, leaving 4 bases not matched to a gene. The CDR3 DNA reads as TGCGCCAGCAGCACAACTAGCGGCGAGCAGTACTTC. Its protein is CASSTTSGEQYF.

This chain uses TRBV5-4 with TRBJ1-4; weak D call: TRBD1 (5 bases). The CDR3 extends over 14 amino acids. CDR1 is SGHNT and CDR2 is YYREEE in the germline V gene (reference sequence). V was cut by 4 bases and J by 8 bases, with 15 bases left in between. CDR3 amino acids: CASSPGGTGEKLFF. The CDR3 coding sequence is TGTGCCAGCAGCCCGGGGGGGACGGGGGAAAAACTGTTTTTT.

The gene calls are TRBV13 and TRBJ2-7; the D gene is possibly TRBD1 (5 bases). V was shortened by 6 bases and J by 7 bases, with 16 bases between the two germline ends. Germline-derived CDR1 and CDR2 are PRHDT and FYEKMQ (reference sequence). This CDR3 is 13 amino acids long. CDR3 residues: CASSNPRVREQYF. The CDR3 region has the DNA TGTGCCAGCAGTAACCCCAGGGTAAGGGAGCAGTACTTC.

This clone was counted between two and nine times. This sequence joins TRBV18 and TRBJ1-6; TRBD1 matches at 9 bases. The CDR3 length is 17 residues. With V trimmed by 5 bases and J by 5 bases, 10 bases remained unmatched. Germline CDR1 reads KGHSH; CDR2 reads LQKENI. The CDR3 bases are TGTGCCAGCTCATTTCTAACAGGGGGCAAGGATAATTCACCCCTCCACTTT. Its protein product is CASSFLTGGKDNSPLHF.

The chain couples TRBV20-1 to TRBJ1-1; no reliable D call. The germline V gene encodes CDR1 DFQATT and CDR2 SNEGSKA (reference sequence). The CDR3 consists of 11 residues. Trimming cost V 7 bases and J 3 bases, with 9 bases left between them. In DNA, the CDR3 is TGCAGTGTTCGGCGAGACACTGAAGCTTTCTTT. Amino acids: CSVRRDTEAFF.

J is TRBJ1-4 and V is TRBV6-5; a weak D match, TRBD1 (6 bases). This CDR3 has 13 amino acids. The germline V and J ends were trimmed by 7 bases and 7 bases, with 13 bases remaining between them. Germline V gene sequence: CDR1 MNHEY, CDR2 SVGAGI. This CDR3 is CASTEGGSEKLFF. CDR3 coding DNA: TGTGCCAGCACCGAGGGGGGTTCTGAAAAACTGTTTTTT.

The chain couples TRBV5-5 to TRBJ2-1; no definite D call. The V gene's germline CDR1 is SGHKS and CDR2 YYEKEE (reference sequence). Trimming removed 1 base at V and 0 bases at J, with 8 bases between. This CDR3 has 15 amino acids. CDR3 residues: CASSLWMSSYNEQFF. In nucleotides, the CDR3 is TGTGCCAGCAGCTTGTGGATGAGCTCCTACAATGAGCAGTTCTTC. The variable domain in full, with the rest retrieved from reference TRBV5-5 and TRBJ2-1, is DAGVTQSPTHLIKTRGQQVTLRCSPISGHKSVSWYQQVLGQGPQFIFQYYEKEERGRGNFPDRFSARQFPNYSSELNVNALLLGDSALYLCASSLWMSSYNEQFFGPGTRLTVL.

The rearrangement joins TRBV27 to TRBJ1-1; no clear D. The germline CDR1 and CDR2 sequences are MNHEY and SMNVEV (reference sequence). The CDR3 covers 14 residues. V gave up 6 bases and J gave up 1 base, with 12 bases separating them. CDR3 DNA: TGTGCCAGCAGGTTAGGACTAACGAACACTGAAGCTTTCTTT. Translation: CASRLGLTNTEAFF.

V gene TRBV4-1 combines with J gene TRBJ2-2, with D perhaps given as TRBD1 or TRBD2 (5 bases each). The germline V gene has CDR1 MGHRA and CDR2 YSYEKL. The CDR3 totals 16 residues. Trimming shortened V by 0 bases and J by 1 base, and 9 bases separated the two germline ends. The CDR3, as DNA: TGCGCCAGCAGCCAAGAGGGGGTGGGGAACACCGGGGAGCTGTTTTTT. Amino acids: CASSQEGVGNTGELFF.

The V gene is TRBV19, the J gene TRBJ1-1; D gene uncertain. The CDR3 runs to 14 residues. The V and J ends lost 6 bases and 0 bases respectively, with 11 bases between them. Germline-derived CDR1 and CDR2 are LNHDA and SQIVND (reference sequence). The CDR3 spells CASSVSLMNTEAFF. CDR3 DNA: TGTGCCAGTAGCGTCAGCCTAATGAACACTGAAGCTTTCTTT.

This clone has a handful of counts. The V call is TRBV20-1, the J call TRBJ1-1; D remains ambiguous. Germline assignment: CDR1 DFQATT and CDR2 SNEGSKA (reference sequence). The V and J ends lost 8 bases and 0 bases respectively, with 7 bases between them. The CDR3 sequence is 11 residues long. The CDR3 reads CSSLMNTEAFF. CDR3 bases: TGCAGTAGCCTTATGAACACTGAAGCTTTCTTT.

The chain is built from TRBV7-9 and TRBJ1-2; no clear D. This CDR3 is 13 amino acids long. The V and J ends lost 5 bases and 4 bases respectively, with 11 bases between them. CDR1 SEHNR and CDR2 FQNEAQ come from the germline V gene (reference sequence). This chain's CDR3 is CASSRVDVYGYTF. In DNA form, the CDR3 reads TGTGCCAGCAGCCGGGTAGACGTCTATGGCTACACCTTC.